This T cell receptor beta chain was sequenced in a study of early T cells in non-severe SARS-CoV-2 infection. One entry per CDR3 protein results from TCRdb running MiXCR on the 5' RACE reads. The repertoire has 25,000 to 35,000 distinct CDR3 sequences, around 5% of them found once; the top ten carry roughly 20%. V lost 2 bases and J lost 5, with 13 bases in between. CDR1 is ENHRY, CDR2 SYGVKD, per germline. The CDR3 is 14 amino acids. There are many counts of this clonotype. The V call is TRBV10-3, the J call TRBJ2-7; either TRBD1 or TRBD2 may supply D (5 bases each). The receptor's source is an adult who was a healthcare worker with PCR-confirmed SARS-CoV-2 infection or an uninfected control (not recorded which). Sequencing was performed on whole blood. CDR3 loop: CAISENQGPNEQYF. The CDR3 nucleotides are TGTGCCATCAGTGAGAATCAGGGACCGAACGAGCAGTACTTC.